This T cell receptor beta chain was recorded in a study of T cell repertoires in cytomegalovirus infection. Looking at the study overall: Use of recently identified HLA-C-restricted and well-studied HLA-B-restricted CMV epitopes was part of the study. Indications came from public TCR beta signatures; they pointed to CMV infection and to a matching HLA type. Findings of the study overall: What dominated the ex vivo response were HLA-C-restricted CMV-specific TCR beta clonotypes. Cumulative frequency (of public TCR beta family members) identified carriers of CMV plus the relevant HLA.

TCRdb independently ran MiXCR on the reads; one entry per CDR3 protein. The table has around 900,000 distinct CDR3 sequences, around 32% seen once. V lost 6 bases to trimming and J lost 7 bases; unmatched junction nucleotides: 10. The CDR3 has 15 amino acids. This clonotype was recorded a few times. Its antigen is unknown. The gene calls are TRBV12-3 or TRBV12-4 and TRBJ1-5; 9 nucleotides align to TRBD1. The source material was cultured CD8+ T cells from PBMCs, sampled from culture after CMV antigen stimulation. The source is a human donor in good health (CMV status not recorded). Some clones in this sample may be carry-over from other donors' samples. CDR3 sequence: CASSSNRGLRQPQHF. The CDR3, as DNA: TGTGCCAGCAGCTCCAACAGGGGGCTGAGACAGCCCCAGCATTTT.